The sequence of this T cell receptor (beta chain) was determined in a study of cytomegalovirus exposure and HLA in healthy donors. Study as a whole: There were roughly 110 million unique TCR beta sequences, drawn from approximately 180 million T cells, in an earlier analysis. The early release's HLA-typed donors yielded 78 million or so unique TCRs.

Study results and limitations: Links to common viral pathogens appeared, in a later analysis, for several of the most significant clusters. In a later analysis, 15,000 to 20,000 TCR beta sequences were associated with HLA alleles at 0.05 false discovery rate.

The CDR3 covers 15 residues. Germline V gives CDR1 MNHNS, CDR2 SASEGT. V shed 4 bases, J shed 1 base, and the junction held 6 bases outside the gene matches. Both 60 Vbeta primers and 13 Jbeta primers went into the PCR. Generated by immunoSEQ multiplex PCR, the TCRdb table keeps only in-frame clones and is missing some. The repertoire includes 150,000 to 180,000 clones, 65% to 75% of them detected once, and under 2.5% sits in the top ten. This clone was observed a few times. Antigen: not known. This receptor was taken from a young man in good health and CMV-seronegative. The sequenced sample was PBMCs. The V call is TRBV6-1, the J call TRBJ2-5; the match to TRBD1 covers 7 bases. The CDR3 DNA reads as TGTGCCAGCAGTGTATCGGCAGGGGGCCAAGAGACCCAGTACTTC. Residues: CASSVSAGGQETQYF.